This TCR beta chain originates from a study of radiation and T cells in renal cell carcinoma. A remark on this clone: At one end, the junction sequence differs from germline, possibly due to a read error.

Time point denoted: blood 4 weeks post-SBRT, at nephrectomy. The treatment is: 15 Gy SBRT to primary tumor, nephrectomy 4 weeks later. The data were produced by immunoSEQ multiplex PCR, yet TCRdb's version contains in-frame clones alone and is incomplete. Of over 25,000 clones in the sample, 65% to 85% are singletons; the top ten hold roughly a third. The CDR3 covers 13 residues. CDR1 is SSHAT and CDR2 is FNYEAQ in the germline V gene (reference sequence). Specimen: blood, collected from a patient whose treatment included radiotherapy and nephrectomy. V and J are TRBV7-7 and TRBJ2-7; 12 bases are a match to TRBD2. This receptor was obtained from a man aged 60 to 69 with renal cell carcinoma. The CDR3 DNA reads TGTGCTAGCAGCTCTGGACTAGCGGGAGAGCAGTACTTC. This encodes CASSSGLAGEQYF.